This T cell receptor beta chain originates from a study of PD-1 blockade in mismatch repair-deficient tumors. The CDR3 has 16 residues. Germline CDR1 is LNHDA and CDR2 is SQIVND (reference sequence). J was trimmed by 9 bases and V by 7 bases; bases with no gene match: 13. Sequenced by immunoSEQ multiplex PCR; TCRdb stores in-frame clones only, minus some. This sample has about 120,000 clones, with over 60% found just once. The sequence derives from an adult with mismatch repair-deficient cancer. The chain has TRBV19 and TRBJ2-1, with 12 bases lining up with TRBD1. The source was peripheral blood, collected more than 58 weeks after starting pembrolizumab. CDR3 sequence reads: CASTPPGGQGAGEQFF. In DNA, the CDR3 is TGTGCCAGTACCCCACCAGGGGGACAGGGGGCTGGTGAGCAGTTCTTC. The variable domain in full, completed from reference TRBV19 and TRBJ2-1, reads DGGITQSPKYLFRKEGQNVTLSCEQNLNHDAMYWYRQDPGQGLRLIYYSQIVNDFQKGDIAEGYSVSREKKESFPLTVTSAQKNPTAFYLCASTPPGGQGAGEQFFGPGTRLTVL.